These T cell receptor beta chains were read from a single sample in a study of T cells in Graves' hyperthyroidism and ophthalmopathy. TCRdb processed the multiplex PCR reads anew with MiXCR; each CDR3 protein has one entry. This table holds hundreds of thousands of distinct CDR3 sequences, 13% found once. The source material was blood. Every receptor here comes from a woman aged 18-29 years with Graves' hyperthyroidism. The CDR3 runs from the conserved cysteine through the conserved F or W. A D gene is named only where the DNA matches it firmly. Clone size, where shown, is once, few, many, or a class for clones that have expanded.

TGCGCCAGCAGGCCGAGGACTAGCGGGGTAGGGGATACGCAGTATTTT	CASRPRTSGVGDTQYF	many	TRBV5-1	TRBJ2-3	TRBD2
TGTGCCAGCTCACGAGGGAGGCCCGGACGGACCAATTCACCCCTCCACTTT	CASSRGRPGRTNSPLHF	few	TRBV18	TRBJ1-6	NA
TGTGCCAGCAGCGCCGCGATAACGACTAGCGGGAGGGCTGAGCAGTTCTTC	CASSAAITTSGRAEQFF	medium-sized	TRBV2	TRBJ2-1	TRBD2
TGCAGTGCGCGGGACGGGGAGTCCACTGAAGCTTTCTTT	CSARDGESTEAFF	many	TRBV20-1	TRBJ1-1	NA
TGTGCCAGCAGCCCTAGGACTAGCGGGTCCTACAATGAGCAGTTCTTC	CASSPRTSGSYNEQFF	many	TRBV13	TRBJ2-1	TRBD2
TGTGCCAGCAGTTTATTCCCAGGACCTGGGGGGAATGGCTACACCTTC	CASSLFPGPGGNGYTF	many	TRBV28	TRBJ1-2	NA
TGTGCCAGCAGTTTGGCGGCAGCTTATAGCAATCAGCCCCAGCATTTT	CASSLAAAYSNQPQHF	many	TRBV12-3/TRBV12-4	TRBJ1-5	NA
TGTGCCAGCAGCCAAGCTGGGAGCACTGAAGCTTTCTTT	CASSQAGSTEAFF	many	TRBV3-1	TRBJ1-1	NA
TGCGCCAGCAGCCCGGGACAGACCTATGGCTACACCTTC	CASSPGQTYGYTF	many	TRBV5-1	TRBJ1-2	TRBD1
TGTGCCAGCAGCCAAACCGGACAGGGGGCTGATGAGCAGTTCTTC	CASSQTGQGADEQFF	many	TRBV7-9	TRBJ2-1	TRBD1
TGTGCCAGCAGTGAGCGGGGGGTAGACACCGGGGAGCTGTTTTTT	CASSERGVDTGELFF	many	TRBV2	TRBJ2-2	TRBD2
TGCGCCAGCAGCCAAGAATTACGGGACACTGAAGCTTTCTTT	CASSQELRDTEAFF	few	TRBV11-2	TRBJ1-1	NA
TGCGCCAGCAGCCAAGTGGTAACAGGGGGCACCGGGGAGCTGTTTTTT	CASSQVVTGGTGELFF	many	TRBV4-3	TRBJ2-2	TRBD1
TGTGCCACGGGCCGGGTCTATGGCTACACCTTC	CATGRVYGYTF	many	TRBV6-2/TRBV6-3	TRBJ1-2	NA
TGCAGTGCTAGCATTAGCGGGGGGGTCATAGGCTCCTACAATGAGCAGTTCTTC	CSASISGGVIGSYNEQFF	NA	TRBV20-1	TRBJ2-1	TRBD2
TGCAGTGCCCTAGCGGGATTTGACAAAAACATTCAGTACTTC	CSALAGFDKNIQYF	many	TRBV20-1	TRBJ2-4	TRBD2
TGTGCCTGGAGTGTATCGGGGGCGGATGAGCAGTTCTTC	CAWSVSGADEQFF	few	TRBV30	TRBJ2-1	NA
TGTGCCAGCAACACGAGGGGTAGGGGTCAGGAGACCCAGTACTTC	CASNTRGRGQETQYF	many	TRBV7-2	TRBJ2-5	NA
TGTGCCATCAGCGGACAGGGGGCATGGGGCTACACCTTC	CAISGQGAWGYTF	NA	TRBV10-3	TRBJ1-2	TRBD1
TGTGCCAGCAGCTTTGACAGACACACCGGGGAGCTGTTTTTT	CASSFDRHTGELFF	many	TRBV7-9	TRBJ2-2	NA
TGTGCCAGCACCGGACAGGACTCTGGGGCCAACGTCCTGACTTTC	CASTGQDSGANVLTF	few	TRBV6-1	TRBJ2-6	TRBD1
TGTGCCAGCAGGGAAACTAGCGGGAGCTACGAGCAGTACTTC	CASRETSGSYEQYF	NA	TRBV6-1	TRBJ2-7	TRBD2
TGCAGCTTCGGGGGGCACGAGCAGTACTTC	CSFGGHEQYF	many	TRBV20-1	TRBJ2-7	NA
TGTGCCAGCAGTGACTTTTCCGGGGGCAACTACGAGCAGTACTTC	CASSDFSGGNYEQYF	many	TRBV2	TRBJ2-7	NA
TGTGCCAGCAGTTACTCGGGACCGGGACACTTGACCTCCTACGAGCAGTACTTC	CASSYSGPGHLTSYEQYF	many	TRBV6-5	TRBJ2-7	NA
TGCAGTGCTAGTAGCAGCCGGCAGGTCACAGATACGCAGTATTTT	CSASSSRQVTDTQYF	NA	TRBV20-1	TRBJ2-3	NA
TGTGCCTGGAGTGACAGGGTGCGCTACACCTTC	CAWSDRVRYTF	many	TRBV30	TRBJ1-2	NA
TGTGCCAGCAGTGTACAGGGAGAGCAGTTCTTC	CASSVQGEQFF	many	TRBV7-8	TRBJ2-1	NA
TGTGCCAGCAGCGTAGGGGGGGGGTTGCGGTCAACTAATGAAAAACTGTTTTTT	CASSVGGGLRSTNEKLFF	NA	TRBV9	TRBJ1-4	NA
TGTGCCATCAACCGGGTTTTCGGAGAGACCCAGTACTTC	CAINRVFGETQYF	few	TRBV10-3	TRBJ2-5	NA
TGTGCCAGTGAAGGCAGACCCTACAATGAGCAGTTCTTC	CASEGRPYNEQFF	NA	TRBV19	TRBJ2-1	NA
TGTGCCAGCAGCTTAGGTGCGATGAATTCACCCCTCCACTTT	CASSLGAMNSPLHF	many	TRBV7-9	TRBJ1-6	NA
TGTGCCAGTAGTATCCCAAACATGAACACTGAAGCTTTCTTT	CASSIPNMNTEAFF	NA	TRBV19	TRBJ1-1	NA
TGTGCCAGCAGTGCTGCCACCCCGAACACTGAAGCTTTCTTT	CASSAATPNTEAFF	many	TRBV2	TRBJ1-1	NA
TGTGCCAGTAGTTCGGGCCTAGCGGGGGGATTGGAGACCCAGTACTTC	CASSSGLAGGLETQYF	NA	TRBV19	TRBJ2-5	TRBD2
TGTGCCAGCAGCCAAGTCAGAGGAGCTAACTATGGCTACACCTTC	CASSQVRGANYGYTF	few	TRBV14	TRBJ1-2	NA
TGTGCCAGCAGCCCTAACGAGATCTACGAGCAGTACTTC	CASSPNEIYEQYF	many	TRBV7-6	TRBJ2-7	NA
TGTGCCAGCAGTAGCGTACAGGGAAGTGAAAAACTGTTTTTT	CASSSVQGSEKLFF	NA	TRBV2	TRBJ1-4	NA
TGTGCCAGTAGCCACCATGGGGGCTCGACTACAGATACGCAGTATTTT	CASSHHGGSTTDTQYF	NA	TRBV19	TRBJ2-3	NA
TGTGCCAGCATCCCCAACGGGCTGGAGAGCACAGATACGCAGTATTTT	CASIPNGLESTDTQYF	many	TRBV6-1	TRBJ2-3	NA
TGTGCCAGCAGCTTGGGACTAGCCTTCTACAATGAGCAGTTCTTC	CASSLGLAFYNEQFF	many	TRBV7-2	TRBJ2-1	TRBD2
TGTGCCAGCAGCTCCGGGTTTTCCCCAACAGATACGCAGTATTTT	CASSSGFSPTDTQYF	many	TRBV7-9	TRBJ2-3	NA
TGTGCCAGCACCCACCGGACTAGAGAGACCCAGTACTTC	CASTHRTRETQYF	NA	TRBV6-1	TRBJ2-5	TRBD2
TGTGCCAGCAGCTCGAACTCAGCCAGCAATGAGCAGTTCTTC	CASSSNSASNEQFF	few	TRBV9	TRBJ2-1	NA
TGTGCCACCAGTGATCCCAGCTTGTATATGCAGTATTTT	CATSDPSLYMQYF	few	TRBV24-1	TRBJ2-3	NA
TGTGCCAGCAGCCAGACAAATAGCAATCAGCCCCAGCATTTT	CASSQTNSNQPQHF	many	TRBV7-2	TRBJ1-5	NA
TGTGCCAGCAGCTACCAGGGGGCCGGGGCCAAAAACATTCAGTACTTC	CASSYQGAGAKNIQYF	NA	TRBV7-8	TRBJ2-4	TRBD1
TGTGCGAGCTCTTGGACAGGGGATAATTCACCCCTCCACTTT	CASSWTGDNSPLHF	many	TRBV9	TRBJ1-6	TRBD1
TGCGCCAGCAGCTCAGGTGTGCGGGGTTACAATGAGCAGTTCTTC	CASSSGVRGYNEQFF	few	TRBV4-1	TRBJ2-1	NA
TGTGCCAGCAGCCAAGTTCACGAAGGGGTTTTCATGGATACGCAGTATTTT	CASSQVHEGVFMDTQYF	many	TRBV3-1	TRBJ2-3	NA
TGTGCCAGCAGCCTAGGGGGCAGCAGGGGCGGTGAAAAACTGTTTTTT	CASSLGGSRGGEKLFF	many	TRBV28	TRBJ1-4	TRBD1
TGTGCCAGCAACCGAGCGGGGACAGGGGGCTGGAATGAGCAGTTCTTC	CASNRAGTGGWNEQFF	many	TRBV11-2	TRBJ2-1	TRBD1
TGTGCCAGCAGCTTAGCAAATCCGACTAGCGGGAGTTGGGAGACAGATACGCAGTATTTT	CASSLANPTSGSWETDTQYF	many	TRBV7-8	TRBJ2-3	TRBD2
TGTGCCAGCAGCTTAACTACCCCGGTAGGGGCCAACGTCCTGACTTTC	CASSLTTPVGANVLTF	few	TRBV7-3	TRBJ2-6	NA
TGCGCCAGCAGCCCCGGACTAGCGGGAGGCCCCCACGAGCAGTACTTC	CASSPGLAGGPHEQYF	NA	TRBV5-1	TRBJ2-7	TRBD2
TGTGCCAGCAGCTTAGGGGTAGCGGGAGTGGGCACAGATACGCAGTATTTT	CASSLGVAGVGTDTQYF	many	TRBV7-3	TRBJ2-3	TRBD2